The entry that follows covers one T cell receptor beta chain sequence. What it binds is not known. Other DNA sequences in this sample translate to the same CDR3. This sample stems from a study of cytomegalovirus exposure and HLA in healthy donors. The germline CDR1 and CDR2 sequences are SGHRS and YFSETQ. The trim removed 4 bases at V and 6 bases at J, leaving 8 bases unmatched. The CDR3 totals 15 residues. Broader study findings: V- and J-gene trimming of TCR beta was linked (in a later analysis) to a missense DCLRE1C variant. Sequencing likely produced, as an artifact, a cluster of highly shared sequence variants. In an earlier analysis, about 87% or about 30%: the productive usage of most TCR beta V segments.

Primers: 60 Vbeta forward and 13 Jbeta reverse. Sequencing used immunoSEQ multiplex PCR; TCRdb keeps in-frame clones, though not all of them. Its table records some 140,000 clones. This receptor was obtained from a woman between 55 and 75 years old in good health and CMV-seronegative. The source material was PBMCs. The J gene is TRBJ2-2, the V gene TRBV5-1, with TRBD1 matching over 8 bases. The CDR3 here is CASSTGTGGAGELFF. The DNA for the CDR3 is TGCGCCAGCAGCACGGGGACAGGTGGCGCCGGGGAGCTGTTTTTT.